This is a list of T cell receptor beta chains from one sample in a study of cytomegalovirus exposure and HLA in healthy donors. Some clones are missing from TCRdb's copy, which holds only in-frame ones; the method was immunoSEQ multiplex PCR. This sample has about 110,000 clones; approximately 71% occur once, and the top ten carry 5% to 7%. Sequenced sample: PBMCs. These TCRs come from a woman between 65 and 79 years old in good health and CMV-seropositive. CDR3s include the opening cysteine and the closing phenylalanine or tryptophan. Each record gives: J gene, D gene, clone size, V gene, CDR3 protein, CDR3 DNA. D genes are given only for firm matches. Some rows mark clone size as missing; the rest say once, few, many or name a class of expanded clone.

TRBJ1-2 | NA | few | TRBV29-1 | CSVEERSRDYGYTF | TGCAGCGTTGAAGAAAGGAGCAGGGACTATGGCTACACCTTC
TRBJ1-4 | NA | few | TRBV18 | CASSPRQTNEKLFF | TGTGCCAGCTCACCACGGCAGACTAATGAAAAACTGTTTTTT
TRBJ1-1 | NA | few | TRBV5-1 | CASSLEPGEDTEAFF | TGCGCCAGCAGCTTGGAACCTGGGGAGGACACTGAAGCTTTCTTT
TRBJ1-2 | TRBD1 | NA | TRBV29-1 | CSVTPGQGNYGYTF | TGCAGCGTTACCCCGGGACAGGGGAACTATGGCTACACCTTC
TRBJ2-5 | NA | few | TRBV18 | CASSPGETQYF | TGTGCCAGCTCACCGGGCGAGACCCAGTACTTC
TRBJ1-5 | NA | NA | TRBV4-2 | CASSQGAGGNQPQHF | TGTGCCAGCAGCCAAGGGGCCGGGGGAAATCAGCCCCAGCATTTT
TRBJ1-6 | TRBD1 | NA | TRBV27 | CASSPRQGTLPGGPLHF | TGTGCCAGCAGTCCCCGACAGGGGACCCTCCCGGGGGGACCCCTCCACTTT
TRBJ1-5 | TRBD1 | NA | TRBV7-8 | CASSPGQVNQPQHF | TGTGCCAGCAGCCCTGGACAGGTCAATCAGCCCCAGCATTTT
TRBJ1-4 | TRBD1 | NA | TRBV5-1 | CASSLGQGAANEKLFF | TGCGCCAGCAGCTTGGGTCAGGGGGCAGCTAATGAAAAACTGTTTTTT
TRBJ1-2 | NA | NA | TRBV6-5 | CASSYSLQGGSYTF | TGTGCCAGCAGTTACTCGCTGCAGGGAGGTAGCTACACCTTC
TRBJ1-2 | TRBD1 | NA | TRBV27 | CASSFQGTGGYGYTF | TGTGCCAGCAGTTTTCAAGGGACAGGGGGCTATGGCTACACCTTC
TRBJ2-7 | NA | NA | TRBV2 | CASMGIDRPDSYEQYF | TGTGCCAGCATGGGAATCGACAGGCCTGACTCCTACGAGCAGTACTTC
TRBJ1-5 | NA | NA | TRBV7-2 | CASSLGSQGYQPQHF | TGTGCCAGCAGCTTAGGTAGCCAGGGGTATCAGCCCCAGCATTTT
TRBJ1-3 | NA | NA | TRBV5-4 | CASSWSPEAPIYF | TGTGCCAGCAGCTGGTCTCCGGAGGCGCCCATATATTTT
TRBJ2-1 | NA | once | TRBV30 | CAWRVGGPGEQFF | TGTGCCTGGAGGGTGGGGGGGCCGGGTGAGCAGTTCTTC
TRBJ1-1 | NA | NA | TRBV5-1 | CASSFSGTEAFF | TGCGCCAGCAGCTTTTCGGGCACTGAAGCTTTCTTT
TRBJ2-5 | TRBD2 | few | TRBV6-1 | CASSSVAGGPQTQYF | TGTGCCAGCAGTTCCGTAGCGGGGGGGCCTCAGACCCAGTACTTC
TRBJ2-7 | TRBD2 | few | TRBV30 | CAWSDGRYPYEQYF | TGTGCCTGGAGTGACGGGAGGTACCCGTACGAGCAGTACTTC
TRBJ1-2 | NA | once | TRBV21-1 | CASSRPGPHNYGYTF | TGTGCCAGCAGCCGGCCAGGGCCCCATAACTATGGCTACACCTTC
TRBJ2-2 | NA | NA | TRBV5-8 | CAATDRNTGELFF | TGTGCCGCGACGGACAGAAACACCGGGGAGCTGTTTTTT
TRBJ2-2 | TRBD2 | NA | TRBV19 | CASSIGWLAGDTGELFF | TGTGCCAGTAGTATAGGGTGGCTAGCGGGGGACACCGGGGAGCTGTTTTTT
TRBJ1-1 | NA | NA | TRBV27 | CASSSQLKNTEAFF | TGTGCCAGCAGTTCACAGCTGAAGAACACTGAAGCTTTCTTT
TRBJ1-6 | NA | NA | TRBV10-3 | CAIRKGQGTNNSPLHF | TGTGCCATCAGAAAAGGCCAGGGGACTAATAATTCACCCCTCCACTTT
TRBJ2-1 | TRBD2 | NA | TRBV6-4 | CASSDGLAGYNEQFF | TGTGCCAGCAGTGACGGACTAGCGGGGTACAATGAGCAGTTCTTC
TRBJ1-3 | NA | few | TRBV6-5 | CASGSGGSGNTIYF | TGTGCCAGTGGCTCCGGGGGCTCTGGAAACACCATATATTTT
TRBJ1-5 | NA | NA | TRBV19 | CASSINNRVVGNQPQHF | TGTGCCAGTAGTATAAACAACAGGGTAGTCGGGAATCAGCCCCAGCATTTT
TRBJ1-3 | NA | NA | TRBV9 | CASSVAEGGQGNTIYF | TGTGCCAGCAGCGTAGCGGAAGGTGGACAGGGAAACACCATATATTTT
TRBJ2-5 | NA | NA | TRBV25-1 | CASSISGAETQYF | TGTGCCAGCAGTATCTCTGGGGCAGAGACCCAGTACTTC
TRBJ1-2 | NA | NA | TRBV2 | CASSPAFGQGGYTF | TGTGCCAGCAGCCCAGCTTTTGGGCAGGGTGGCTACACCTTC
TRBJ1-2 | NA | NA | TRBV7-2 | CASSPSLATYNYGYTF | TGTGCCAGCAGCCCCTCCTTAGCCACCTATAACTATGGCTACACCTTC
TRBJ2-2 | NA | NA | TRBV25-1 | CASSGVLLTGELFF | TGTGCCAGCAGTGGCGTTTTACTCACCGGGGAGCTGTTTTTT
TRBJ2-5 | NA | NA | TRBV5-6 | CASSLARETQYF | TGTGCCAGCAGCTTGGCCCGGGAGACCCAGTACTTC
TRBJ2-3 | NA | few | TRBV10-3 | CATSQGIPTDTQYF | TGTGCCACGTCGCAGGGGATTCCCACAGATACGCAGTATTTT
TRBJ1-2 | NA | NA | TRBV2 | CASRREGSRVNGYTF | TGTGCCAGCAGACGGGAGGGCAGTCGCGTCAATGGCTACACCTTC
TRBJ1-5 | NA | NA | TRBV2 | CASSGEATEPQHF | TGTGCCAGCAGTGGGGAGGCAACCGAGCCCCAGCATTTT
TRBJ2-5 | NA | NA | TRBV5-6 | CASSLGLGGPVQETQYF | TGTGCCAGCAGCTTGGGTCTCGGGGGGCCCGTCCAAGAGACCCAGTACTTC
TRBJ1-3 | NA | NA | TRBV30 | CAFAQGPGNTIYF | TGTGCCTTTGCACAGGGACCGGGAAACACCATATATTTT
TRBJ2-5 | TRBD2 | NA | TRBV2 | CASRKMGTSSNQYF | TGTGCCAGCAGGAAAATGGGGACTAGTTCAAACCAGTACTTC
TRBJ2-1 | NA | few | TRBV11-2 | CASSADRSSLSEQFF | TGTGCCAGCAGCGCCGACAGGAGTAGTCTCTCCGAGCAGTTCTTC